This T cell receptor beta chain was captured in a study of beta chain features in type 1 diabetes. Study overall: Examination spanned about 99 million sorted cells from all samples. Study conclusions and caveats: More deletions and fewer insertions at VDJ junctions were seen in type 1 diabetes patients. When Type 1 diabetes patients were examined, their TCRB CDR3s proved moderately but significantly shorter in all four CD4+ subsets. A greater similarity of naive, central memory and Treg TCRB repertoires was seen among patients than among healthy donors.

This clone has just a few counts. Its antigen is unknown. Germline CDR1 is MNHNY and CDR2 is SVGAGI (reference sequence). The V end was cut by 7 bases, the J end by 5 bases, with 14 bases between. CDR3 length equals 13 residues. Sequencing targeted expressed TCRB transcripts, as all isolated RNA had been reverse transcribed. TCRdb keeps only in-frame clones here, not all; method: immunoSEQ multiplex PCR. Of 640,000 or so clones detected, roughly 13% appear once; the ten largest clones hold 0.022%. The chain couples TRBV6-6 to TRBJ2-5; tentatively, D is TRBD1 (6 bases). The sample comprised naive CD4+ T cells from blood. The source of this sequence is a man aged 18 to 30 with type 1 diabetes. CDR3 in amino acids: CASILRQDETQYF. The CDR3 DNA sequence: TGTGCCAGCATTCTTAGACAGGACGAGACCCAGTACTTC.